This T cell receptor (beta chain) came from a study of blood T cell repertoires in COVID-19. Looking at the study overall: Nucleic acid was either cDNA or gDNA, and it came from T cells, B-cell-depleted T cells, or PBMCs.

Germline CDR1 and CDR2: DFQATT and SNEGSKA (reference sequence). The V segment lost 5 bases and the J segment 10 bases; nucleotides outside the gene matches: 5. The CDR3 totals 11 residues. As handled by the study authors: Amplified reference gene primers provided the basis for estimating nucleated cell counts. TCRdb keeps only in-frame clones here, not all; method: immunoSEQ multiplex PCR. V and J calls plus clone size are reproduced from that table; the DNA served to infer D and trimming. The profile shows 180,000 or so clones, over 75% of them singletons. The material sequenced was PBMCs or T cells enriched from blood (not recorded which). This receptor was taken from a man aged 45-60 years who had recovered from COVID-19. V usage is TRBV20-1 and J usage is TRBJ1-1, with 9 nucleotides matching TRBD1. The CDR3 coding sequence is TGCAGTGCTCAATCGACAGGGGGAGCTTTCTTT. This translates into CSAQSTGGAFF.